The T cell receptor (beta chain) described here comes from a study of T cells in Graves' hyperthyroidism and ophthalmopathy. Study in general: Peripheral blood collection took place at initial diagnosis, before any treatment.

General observations from the study: With a median lead of about six months before onset, the model predicted ophthalmopathy.

Disease duration was under 3 months in the ophthalmopathy patients, who also had a Clinical Activity Score of at least 3 and a NOSPECS grade of at least 4. Each diagnosis drew on symptoms, thyroxine, TRAb, thyroid ultrasound and orbital computed tomography findings. What was amplified from RNA transcripts were TCR beta CDR3 regions. HTBI primers drove first-round RT-PCR of the TCR CDR3. One entry per CDR3 protein results from TCRdb running MiXCR on the multiplex PCR reads. The sample records around 600,000 distinct CDR3 sequences, roughly 14% being singletons. As regards this clonotype: What it recognizes is unknown.

Looked up from germline, CDR1 is LNHDA and CDR2 is SQIVND (reference sequence). With 9 bases removed from V and 2 bases from J, the gap between germline ends came to 11 bases. The CDR3 runs to 13 residues. V usage is TRBV19 and J usage is TRBJ1-5; no clear D gene. Source material: blood. This clonotype was obtained from a woman in her fifties or sixties with Graves' ophthalmopathy. In nucleotides, the CDR3 is TGTGCCAGCTCCAAGGTTGGCAATCAGCCCCAGCATTTT. It translates to CASSKVGNQPQHF.